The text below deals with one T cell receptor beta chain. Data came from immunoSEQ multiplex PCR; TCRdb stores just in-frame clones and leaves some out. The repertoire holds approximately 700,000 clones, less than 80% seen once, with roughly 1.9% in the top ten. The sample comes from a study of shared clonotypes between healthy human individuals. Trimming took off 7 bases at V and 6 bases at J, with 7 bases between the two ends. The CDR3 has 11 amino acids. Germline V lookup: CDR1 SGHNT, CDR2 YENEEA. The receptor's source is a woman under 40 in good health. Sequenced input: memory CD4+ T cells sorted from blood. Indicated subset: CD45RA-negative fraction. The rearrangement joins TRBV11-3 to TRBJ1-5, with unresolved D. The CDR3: CASTLVQPQHF. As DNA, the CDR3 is TGTGCCAGCACACTTGTTCAGCCCCAGCATTTT.